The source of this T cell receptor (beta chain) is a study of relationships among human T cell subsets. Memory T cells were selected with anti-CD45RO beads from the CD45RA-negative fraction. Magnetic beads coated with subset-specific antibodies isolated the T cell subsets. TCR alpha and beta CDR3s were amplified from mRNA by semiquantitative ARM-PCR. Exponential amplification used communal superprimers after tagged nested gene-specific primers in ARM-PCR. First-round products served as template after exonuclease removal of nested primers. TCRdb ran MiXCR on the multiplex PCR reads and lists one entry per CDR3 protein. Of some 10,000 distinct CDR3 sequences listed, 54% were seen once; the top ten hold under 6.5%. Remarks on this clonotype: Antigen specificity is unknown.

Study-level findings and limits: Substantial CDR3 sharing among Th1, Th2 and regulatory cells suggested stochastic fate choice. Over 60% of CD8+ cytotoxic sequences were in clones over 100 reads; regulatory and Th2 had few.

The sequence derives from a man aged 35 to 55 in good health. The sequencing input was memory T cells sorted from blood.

CDR3 bases: TGTGCCAGCAGACTACAGGGCGCGAACACTGAAGCTTTCTTT. Its translation is CASRLQGANTEAFF. This rearrangement joins TRBV6-5 to TRBJ1-1, with D possibly being TRBD1 (6 bases). Germline-derived CDR1 and CDR2 are MNHEY and SVGAGI. V was trimmed by 6 bases and J by 1 base, leaving 12 bases between them. The CDR3 consists of 14 residues.